Detailed here is one T cell receptor beta chain. Assay used: immunoSEQ multiplex PCR; TCRdb lists only in-frame clones, some missing. The sample carries some 94,000 clones, around nine tenths recorded once. This sample was included in a study of blood T cell repertoires in COVID-19. This clonotype was obtained from a human donor in a cohort sampled during active COVID-19. Sequenced material: peripheral blood.

The CDR3, as DNA: TGCGCCAGCAGTGAGTCAACAGGCTATGGCTACACCTTC. Amino acid sequence: CASSESTGYGYTF. The rearrangement joins TRBV10-2 to TRBJ1-2; possibly TRBD1 for D (5 bases). The CDR3 runs to 13 residues. Germline assignment: CDR1 WSHSY and CDR2 SAAADI. V was clipped by 0 bases and J by 4 bases, with 6 bases between them.